Listed below are T cell receptor beta chains from one sample, sequenced in a study of cytomegalovirus exposure and HLA in healthy donors. The table came from immunoSEQ multiplex PCR; TCRdb's copy has only in-frame clones and leaves some out. Its table lists some 110,000 clones. Sequenced input: PBMCs. These receptors came from a man younger than 35 in good health and CMV-seronegative. CDR3s include the opening cysteine and the closing phenylalanine or tryptophan. D genes are given only for firm matches.

V	D	J	DNA	CDR3
TRBV29-1	NA	TRBJ2-1	TGCAGCGTTGCAGGGGCTAACGAGCAGTTCTTC	CSVAGANEQFF
TRBV28	TRBD2	TRBJ2-7	TGTGCCAGCAGTTTAGCGGGAGTATACGAGCAGTACTTC	CASSLAGVYEQYF
TRBV5-1	NA	TRBJ2-7	TGCGCCAGCAGCTTGGAGGGTCGGGGGGCCGCCTACGAGCAGTACTTC	CASSLEGRGAAYEQYF
TRBV30	TRBD1	TRBJ2-5	TGTGCCTGGAGTGTACTGACAGGGGGCTTAGAGACCCAGTACTTC	CAWSVLTGGLETQYF
TRBV18	NA	TRBJ1-2	TGTGCCAGCTCACCACGCAATTTAGCAGACTACTATGGCTACACCTTC	CASSPRNLADYYGYTF
TRBV5-6	TRBD1	TRBJ1-2	TGTGCCCCCAGCTTGCGTCGGACAGGGGACCGCAAGGGTGATGGCTACACCTTC	CAPSLRRTGDRKGDGYTF
TRBV2	TRBD1	TRBJ1-5	TGTGCCAGCAGTACCGGGACAGGGGGAGGTCAGCCCCAGCATTTT	CASSTGTGGGQPQHF
TRBV28	NA	TRBJ2-7	TGTGCCAGCAGTTCCCACAGGACCTACGAGCAGTACTTC	CASSSHRTYEQYF
TRBV28	TRBD2	TRBJ2-7	TGTGCCGGCGGGGGACTAGCGGTCGACGAGCAGTACTTC	CAGGGLAVDEQYF
TRBV29-1	NA	TRBJ1-1	TGCAGCGTTACCGAACTAGGATTT	CSVTELGF
TRBV5-5	NA	TRBJ1-2	TGTGCCAGCAGCTTGGTAGGACCGGGGAACGGCTACACCTTC	CASSLVGPGNGYTF
TRBV7-9	NA	TRBJ2-5	TGTGCCAGCAGCTTGGGCAGTCAAGAGACCCAGTACTTC	CASSLGSQETQYF
TRBV7-9	NA	TRBJ2-7	TGTGCCAGCAGCTTAAGTCGGTTGGCCTACGAGCAGTACTTC	CASSLSRLAYEQYF
TRBV28	NA	TRBJ1-6	TGTGCCAGCAGTTTTCGGGGGAGTTCACCCCTCCACTTT	CASSFRGSSPLHF
TRBV6-1	NA	TRBJ2-3	TGTGCCAGCAGGGGACACTTACGCACAGATACGCAGTATTTT	CASRGHLRTDTQYF
TRBV27	TRBD1	TRBJ1-2	TGTGCCAGCAGTTTACAGGGGGCGCGCGGCTACACCTTC	CASSLQGARGYTF
TRBV5-6	NA	TRBJ1-5	TGTGCCAGCAGCACTGGGGGCGTAAACAAGGATCAGCCCCAGCATTTT	CASSTGGVNKDQPQHF
TRBV18	NA	TRBJ2-7	TGTGCCAGCTCACCACCAGTCCATGACAGATTGGTCTACGAGCAGTACTTC	CASSPPVHDRLVYEQYF
TRBV7-9	TRBD2	TRBJ2-4	TGTGCCAGCAGCCGGGAGGTGGGGGTACGCAGAATAGCCAAAAACATTCAGTACTTC	CASSREVGVRRIAKNIQYF
TRBV11-3	TRBD1	TRBJ2-7	TGTGCCAGCAGCTTAGATCCAGGGGGAGACTACGAGCAGTACTTC	CASSLDPGGDYEQYF
TRBV19	TRBD1	TRBJ2-7	TGTGCCAGTAGTATTTTACAGGGGGCTGACTCCTACGAGCAGTACTTC	CASSILQGADSYEQYF
TRBV27	NA	TRBJ2-7	TGTGCCAGCAGTTTACCCCCAGGTGGTTTATGCTTC	CASSLPPGGLCF
TRBV19	TRBD2	TRBJ2-3	TGTGCCAGTAGTATGCTCGCGGGGGGAAGCACAGATACGCAGTATTTT	CASSMLAGGSTDTQYF
TRBV10-3	TRBD1	TRBJ2-1	TGTGCCATCCGAGACGACAGGGGACCCTACAATGAGCAGTTCTTC	CAIRDDRGPYNEQFF
TRBV2	TRBD1	TRBJ2-6	TGTGCCAGCAGTGCCCGGGACAGGGAAATCCTCTCTGGGGCCAACGTCCTGACTTTC	CASSARDREILSGANVLTF
TRBV23-1	NA	TRBJ2-3	TGCGCCATACCGGTGCCAGATACGCAGTATTTT	CAIPVPDTQYF
TRBV5-1	NA	TRBJ1-3	TGCGCCAGCAGCTTACAGGGAAACTCTGGAAACACCATATATTTT	CASSLQGNSGNTIYF
TRBV18	TRBD1	TRBJ2-7	TGTGCCAGCTCACCCCAGACAGGGCGAGGCGAGCAGTACTTC	CASSPQTGRGEQYF
TRBV6-5	NA	TRBJ2-5	TGTGCCAGCAGTTACTCATTCGGGGTGGAGGAGACCCAGTACTTC	CASSYSFGVEETQYF
TRBV6-5	NA	TRBJ1-2	TGTGCCAGCAGTTACGACAGCCCACGGGGCTACACCTTC	CASSYDSPRGYTF
TRBV9	TRBD2	TRBJ2-1	TGTGCCAGCAGACCCAAAGCAGTAGCGGGAGGGAATGAGCAGTTCTTC	CASRPKAVAGGNEQFF
TRBV5-1	NA	TRBJ1-1	TGCGCCAGCAGCTCACAGGGTGGCACTGAAGCTTTCTTT	CASSSQGGTEAFF
TRBV6-1	TRBD2	TRBJ2-4	TGTGCCAGCAATAGCGGGGGCGAAGGAAACATTCAGTACTTC	CASNSGGEGNIQYF
TRBV19	NA	TRBJ1-1	TGTGCCAGTAGGCGTGGTGAGGGAGACACTGAAGCTTTCTTT	CASRRGEGDTEAFF
TRBV19	TRBD2	TRBJ2-2	TGTGCCACGGCCGGGACTAGGGCCACCGGGGAGCTGTTTTTT	CATAGTRATGELFF
TRBV4-1	TRBD1	TRBJ1-1	TGCGCCAGCAGCCCCACAGGGGAGCGTTTTGCTTTCTTT	CASSPTGERFAFF
TRBV19	NA	TRBJ2-7	TGTGCCAGTAGTTGGCAGGGTACTTCATACGAGCAGTACTTC	CASSWQGTSYEQYF
TRBV5-6	NA	TRBJ1-2	TGTGCCAGCAGTGACAGGCACTATGGCTACACCTTC	CASSDRHYGYTF
TRBV10-3	TRBD1	TRBJ2-7	TGTGCCATCAGCGGAGTAGTGGGACAGGTTTCTTCGGAGCAGTACTTC	CAISGVVGQVSSEQYF
TRBV19	TRBD1	TRBJ1-5	TGTGCCAGTAGTATCAACCGACAGGGGGACCAGCCCCAGCATTTT	CASSINRQGDQPQHF
TRBV4-2	TRBD2	TRBJ2-7	TGTGCCAGCAGCCGCGAAATTGGACTAGCTCCCTACGAGCAGTACTTC	CASSREIGLAPYEQYF
TRBV19	TRBD2	TRBJ2-3	TGTGCCAGTAGTATTCGGCGGGGGGCTCCCGATACGCAGTATTTT	CASSIRRGAPDTQYF
TRBV5-8	NA	TRBJ2-2	TGTGCCAGCAGCTTGGAACAGGGAAACACCGGGGAGCTGTTTTTT	CASSLEQGNTGELFF
TRBV6-5	TRBD1	TRBJ2-1	TGTGCCAGCAGTTACACCAGGGGGCTGAATGAGCAGTTCTTC	CASSYTRGLNEQFF
TRBV5-1	NA	TRBJ1-5	TGCGCCAGCAGCTTGGAGCCACAGTATCAGCCCCAGCATTTT	CASSLEPQYQPQHF
TRBV30	NA	TRBJ1-5	TGTGCCTGGAGTGTATTAGGTCAGGGCCATCAGCCCCAGCATTTT	CAWSVLGQGHQPQHF
TRBV5-1	TRBD1	TRBJ1-1	TGCGCCAGCAGCTCCGGTACAGGGGTCACTGAAGCTTTCTTT	CASSSGTGVTEAFF
TRBV5-1	TRBD1	TRBJ1-1	TGCGCCAGCAGCTTAGATCTGGACAGGGGGCGTGAAGCTTTCTTT	CASSLDLDRGREAFF
TRBV27	NA	TRBJ1-2	TGTGCCAGCAGTTTATTTGGCGGTGGCTACACCTTC	CASSLFGGGYTF
TRBV2	NA	TRBJ1-1	TGTGCCAGCAGGCGTGATGTGCTAGCTTTCTTT	CASRRDVLAFF
TRBV2	TRBD1	TRBJ1-4	TGTGCCAGTATAGGACAGGGGAACGAAAAACTGTTTTTT	CASIGQGNEKLFF
TRBV10-3	NA	TRBJ2-3	TGTGCCATCAGTGAGAGCACAGCGGAGGATACGCAGTATTTT	CAISESTAEDTQYF
TRBV5-4	TRBD1	TRBJ1-2	TGTGCCAGCAGCTTGCAGCGACAGGGGGCGGGTAATGGCTACACCTTC	CASSLQRQGAGNGYTF
TRBV5-1	NA	TRBJ2-2	TGCGCCAGCAGCCCTTGGTACAGGACTACCGGGTCCGGGGAGCTGTTTTTT	CASSPWYRTTGSGELFF
TRBV2	NA	TRBJ2-7	TGTGCCAGCAGTGACAACGAGCAGTACTTC	CASSDNEQYF
TRBV5-1	TRBD1	TRBJ2-7	TGCGCCAGCAGCAATGACAGGGACGAGCAGTACTTC	CASSNDRDEQYF
TRBV12-5	NA	TRBJ2-7	TGTGCTAGGAAAAGGAGGGGAGGTCTTTACGAGCAGTACTTC	CARKRRGGLYEQYF